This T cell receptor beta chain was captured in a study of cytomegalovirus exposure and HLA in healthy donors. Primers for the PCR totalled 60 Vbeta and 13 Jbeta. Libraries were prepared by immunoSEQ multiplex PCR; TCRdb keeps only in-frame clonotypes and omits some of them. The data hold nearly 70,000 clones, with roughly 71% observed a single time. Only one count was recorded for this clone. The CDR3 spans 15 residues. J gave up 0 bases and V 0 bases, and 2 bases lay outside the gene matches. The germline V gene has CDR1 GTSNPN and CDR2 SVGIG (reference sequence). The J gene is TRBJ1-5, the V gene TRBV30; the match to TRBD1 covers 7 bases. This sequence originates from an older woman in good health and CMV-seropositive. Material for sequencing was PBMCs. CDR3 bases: TGTGCCTGGAGTGTAGGGGGCCATAGCAATCAGCCCCAGCATTTT. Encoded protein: CAWSVGGHSNQPQHF.